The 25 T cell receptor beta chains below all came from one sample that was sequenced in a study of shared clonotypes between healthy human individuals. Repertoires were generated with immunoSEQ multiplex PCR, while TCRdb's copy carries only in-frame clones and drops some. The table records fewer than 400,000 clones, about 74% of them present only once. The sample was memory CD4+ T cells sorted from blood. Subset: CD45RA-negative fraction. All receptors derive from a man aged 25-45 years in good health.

The CDR3 region has the DNA TGTGCCAGCAGTGAATCTATCAGTAGCGGCTACGAGCAGTACTTC. This gives the protein CASSESISSGYEQYF. This rearrangement joins TRBV6-1 to TRBJ2-7; D may be TRBD2 (6 bases). Germline V gives CDR1 MNHNS, CDR2 SASEGT. V was shortened by 2 bases and J by 3 bases, with 14 bases between the two germline ends. The CDR3 covers 15 residues.

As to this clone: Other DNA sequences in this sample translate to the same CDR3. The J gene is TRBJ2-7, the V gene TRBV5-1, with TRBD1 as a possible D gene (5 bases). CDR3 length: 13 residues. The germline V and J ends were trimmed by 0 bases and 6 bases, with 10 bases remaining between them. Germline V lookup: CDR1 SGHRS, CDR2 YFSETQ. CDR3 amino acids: CASSLAQGGEQYF. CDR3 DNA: TGCGCCAGCAGCTTGGCTCAGGGCGGCGAGCAGTACTTC.

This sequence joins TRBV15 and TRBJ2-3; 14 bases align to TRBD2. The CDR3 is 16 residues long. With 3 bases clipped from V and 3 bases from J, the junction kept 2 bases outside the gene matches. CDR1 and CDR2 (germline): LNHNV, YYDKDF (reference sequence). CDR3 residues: CATSRGTSGRTDTQYF. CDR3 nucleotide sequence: TGTGCCACCAGCAGGGGGACTAGCGGGAGAACAGATACGCAGTATTTT.

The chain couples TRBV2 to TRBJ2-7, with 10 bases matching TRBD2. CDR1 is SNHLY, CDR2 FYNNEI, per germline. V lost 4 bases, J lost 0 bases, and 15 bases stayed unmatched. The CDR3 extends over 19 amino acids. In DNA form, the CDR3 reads TGTGCCAGCAGTGGAGGGGGACTAGCGCGCGTTCTTCGCTCCTACGAGCAGTACTTC. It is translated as CASSGGGLARVLRSYEQYF.

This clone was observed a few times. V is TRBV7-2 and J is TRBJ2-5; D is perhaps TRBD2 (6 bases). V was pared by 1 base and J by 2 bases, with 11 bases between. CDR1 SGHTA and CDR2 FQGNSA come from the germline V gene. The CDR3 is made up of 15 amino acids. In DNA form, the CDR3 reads TGTGCCAGCAGCTTAGATCCCCTAGCGCAAGAGACCCAGTACTTC. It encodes CASSLDPLAQETQYF.

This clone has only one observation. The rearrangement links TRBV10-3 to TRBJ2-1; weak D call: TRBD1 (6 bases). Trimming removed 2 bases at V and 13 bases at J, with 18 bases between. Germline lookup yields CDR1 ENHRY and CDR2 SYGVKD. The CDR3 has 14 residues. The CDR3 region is CAISELSTGMVQFF. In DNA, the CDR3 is TGTGCCATCAGTGAGCTCAGTACAGGGATGGTTCAGTTCTTC.

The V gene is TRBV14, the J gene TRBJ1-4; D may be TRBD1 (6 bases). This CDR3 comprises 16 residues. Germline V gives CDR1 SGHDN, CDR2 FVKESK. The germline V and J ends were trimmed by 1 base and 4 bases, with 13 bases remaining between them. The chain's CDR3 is CASSQATGFVNEKLFF. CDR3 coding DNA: TGTGCCAGCAGCCAAGCGACAGGTTTCGTTAATGAAAAACTGTTTTTT.

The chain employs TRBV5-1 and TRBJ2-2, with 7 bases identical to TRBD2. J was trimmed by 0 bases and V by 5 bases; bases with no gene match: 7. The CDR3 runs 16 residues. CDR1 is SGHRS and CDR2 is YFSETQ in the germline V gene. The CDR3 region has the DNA TGCGCCAGCAGGCGAGCTAGCGGCGCGAACACCGGGGAGCTGTTTTTT. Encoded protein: CASRRASGANTGELFF.

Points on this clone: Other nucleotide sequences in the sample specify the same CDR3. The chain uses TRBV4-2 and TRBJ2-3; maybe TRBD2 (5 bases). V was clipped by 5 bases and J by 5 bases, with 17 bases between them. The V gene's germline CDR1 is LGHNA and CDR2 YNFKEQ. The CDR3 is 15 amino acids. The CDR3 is CASSLAQRGGDTQYF. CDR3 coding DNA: TGTGCCAGCAGCTTGGCGCAGAGAGGAGGAGATACGCAGTATTTT.

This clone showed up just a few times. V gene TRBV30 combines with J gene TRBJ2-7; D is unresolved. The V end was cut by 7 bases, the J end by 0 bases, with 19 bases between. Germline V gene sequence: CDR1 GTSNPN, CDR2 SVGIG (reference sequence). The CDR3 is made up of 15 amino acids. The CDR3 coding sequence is TGTGCCTATAATGCCCCCGACACTCTCTCCTACGAGCAGTACTTC. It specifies CAYNAPDTLSYEQYF.

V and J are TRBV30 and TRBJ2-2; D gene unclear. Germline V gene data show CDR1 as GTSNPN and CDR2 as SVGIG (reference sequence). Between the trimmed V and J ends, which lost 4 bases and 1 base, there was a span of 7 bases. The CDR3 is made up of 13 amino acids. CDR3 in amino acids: CAWNDGNTGELFF. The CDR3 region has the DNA TGTGCCTGGAACGACGGGAACACCGGGGAGCTGTTTTTT.

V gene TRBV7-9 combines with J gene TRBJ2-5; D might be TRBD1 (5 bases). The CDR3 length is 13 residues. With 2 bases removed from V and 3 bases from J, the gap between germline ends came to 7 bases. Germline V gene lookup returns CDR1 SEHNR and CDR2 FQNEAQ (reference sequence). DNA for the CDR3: TGTGCCAGCAGCTTATACAGGAAAGAGACCCAGTACTTC. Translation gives CASSLYRKETQYF.

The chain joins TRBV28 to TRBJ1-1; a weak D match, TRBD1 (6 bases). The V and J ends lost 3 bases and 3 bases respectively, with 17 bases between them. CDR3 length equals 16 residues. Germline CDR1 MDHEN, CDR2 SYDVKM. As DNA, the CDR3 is TGTGCCAGCAGTTTTGGGTTACAGGGCTGGGACACTGAAGCTTTCTTT. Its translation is CASSFGLQGWDTEAFF.

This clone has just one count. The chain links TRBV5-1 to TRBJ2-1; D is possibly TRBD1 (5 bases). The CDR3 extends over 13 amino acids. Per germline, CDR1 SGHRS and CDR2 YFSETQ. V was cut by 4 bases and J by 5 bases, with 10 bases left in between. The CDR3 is CASSLLQDNEQFF. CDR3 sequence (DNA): TGCGCCAGCAGCCTCCTACAGGACAATGAGCAGTTCTTC.

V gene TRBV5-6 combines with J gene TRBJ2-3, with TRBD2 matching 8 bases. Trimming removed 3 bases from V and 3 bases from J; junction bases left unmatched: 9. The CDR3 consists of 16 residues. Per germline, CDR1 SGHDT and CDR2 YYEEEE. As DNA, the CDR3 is TGTGCCAGCAGCTCTTCCGGGACTAGTCGGACAGATACGCAGTATTTT. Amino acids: CASSSSGTSRTDTQYF.

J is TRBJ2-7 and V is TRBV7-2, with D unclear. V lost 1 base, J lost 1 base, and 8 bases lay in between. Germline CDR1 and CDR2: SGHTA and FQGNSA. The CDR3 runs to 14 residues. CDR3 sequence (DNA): TGTGCCAGCAGCTTAGGTCCGGAATCCTACGAGCAGTACTTC. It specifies CASSLGPESYEQYF.

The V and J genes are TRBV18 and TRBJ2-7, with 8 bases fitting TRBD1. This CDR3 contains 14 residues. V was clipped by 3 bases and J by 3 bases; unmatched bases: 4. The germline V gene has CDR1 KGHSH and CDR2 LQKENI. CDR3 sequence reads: CASSPIDRGYEQYF. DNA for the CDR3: TGTGCCAGCTCACCTATAGACAGGGGCTACGAGCAGTACTTC.

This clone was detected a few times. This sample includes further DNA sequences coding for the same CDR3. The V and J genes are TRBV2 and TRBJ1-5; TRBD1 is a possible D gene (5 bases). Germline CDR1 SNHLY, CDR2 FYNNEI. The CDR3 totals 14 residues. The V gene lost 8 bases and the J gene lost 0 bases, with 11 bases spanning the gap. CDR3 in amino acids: CASQTGNSNQPQHF. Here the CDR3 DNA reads TGTGCCAGCCAAACAGGAAATAGCAATCAGCCCCAGCATTTT.

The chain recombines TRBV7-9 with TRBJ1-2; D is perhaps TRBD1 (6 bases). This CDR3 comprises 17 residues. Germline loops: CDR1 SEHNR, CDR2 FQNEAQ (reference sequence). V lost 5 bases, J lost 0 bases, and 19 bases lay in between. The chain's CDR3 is CASSANRETKANYGYTF. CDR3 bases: TGTGCCAGCAGCGCAAACAGGGAAACAAAAGCTAACTATGGCTACACCTTC.

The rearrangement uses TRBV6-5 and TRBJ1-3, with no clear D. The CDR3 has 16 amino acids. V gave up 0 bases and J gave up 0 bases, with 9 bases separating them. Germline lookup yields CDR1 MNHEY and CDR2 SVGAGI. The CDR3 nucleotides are TGTGCCAGCAGTTACTCGCCAGGCCCCTCTGGAAACACCATATATTTT. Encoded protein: CASSYSPGPSGNTIYF.

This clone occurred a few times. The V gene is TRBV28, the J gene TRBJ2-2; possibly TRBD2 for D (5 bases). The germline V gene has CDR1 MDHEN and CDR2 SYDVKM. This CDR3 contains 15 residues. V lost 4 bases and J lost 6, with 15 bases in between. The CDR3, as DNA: TGTGCCAGCAGTTCATTTTCATTGCGGGCCGGGGAGCTGTTTTTT. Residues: CASSSFSLRAGELFF.

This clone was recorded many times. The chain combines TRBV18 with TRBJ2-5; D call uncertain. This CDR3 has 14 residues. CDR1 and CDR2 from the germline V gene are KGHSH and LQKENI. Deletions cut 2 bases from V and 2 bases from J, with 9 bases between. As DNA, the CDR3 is TGTGCCAGCTCACCAATACGGCTTCAAGAGACCCAGTACTTC. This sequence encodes CASSPIRLQETQYF.

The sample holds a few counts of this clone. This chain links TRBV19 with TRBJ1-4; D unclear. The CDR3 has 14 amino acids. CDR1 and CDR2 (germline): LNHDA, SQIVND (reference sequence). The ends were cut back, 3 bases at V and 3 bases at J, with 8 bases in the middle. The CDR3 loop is CASSITAANEKLFF. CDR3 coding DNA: TGTGCCAGTAGTATTACAGCCGCTAATGAAAAACTGTTTTTT.

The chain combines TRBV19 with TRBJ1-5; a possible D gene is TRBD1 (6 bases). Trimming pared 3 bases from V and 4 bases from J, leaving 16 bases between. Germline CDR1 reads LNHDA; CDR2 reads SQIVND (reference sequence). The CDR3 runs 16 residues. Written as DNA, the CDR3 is TGTGCCAGTAGTATCGGTCGGCAGGGGTCTAATCAGCCCCAGCATTTT. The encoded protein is CASSIGRQGSNQPQHF.

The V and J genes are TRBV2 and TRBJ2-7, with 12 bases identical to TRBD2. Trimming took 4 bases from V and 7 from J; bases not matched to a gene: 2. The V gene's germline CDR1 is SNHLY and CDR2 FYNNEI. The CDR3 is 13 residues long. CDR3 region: CASSVLAGGEQYF. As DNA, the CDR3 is TGTGCCAGCAGTGTTCTAGCGGGAGGGGAGCAGTACTTC.